A selection of T cell receptor beta chains follows, all from one sample in a study of beta chain features in type 1 diabetes. Profiled with immunoSEQ multiplex PCR; TCRdb holds only in-frame clones, not every one. The repertoire holds 300,000 or so clones, with less than 10% as singletons. Input material: central memory CD4+ T cells from blood. The receptors come from a woman younger than 30 in good health. CDR3s include the opening cysteine and the closing phenylalanine or tryptophan. D genes are given only for firm matches. Clone size appears in some rows only: once, few, many, or a class for an expanded clone.

V gene	clone size	D gene	CDR3 length	J gene	CDR3 DNA	CDR3 protein
TRBV10-2	-	-	14	TRBJ2-3	TGCGCCAGCAGTGATCGGGAGTCCGGAGATACGCAGTATTTT	CASSDRESGDTQYF
TRBV29-1	few	TRBD2	13	TRBJ2-7	TGCAGCGTCGGGGACTATCGCTCCTACGAGCAGTACTTC	CSVGDYRSYEQYF
TRBV7-9	few	-	14	TRBJ1-5	TGTGCCAGCAGCTTCCCGGGCCTCAATCAGCCCCAGCATTTT	CASSFPGLNQPQHF
TRBV28	-	-	14	TRBJ1-5	TGTGCCAGCAGTTCCCAGTCAGGGAACCAGCCCCAGCATTTT	CASSSQSGNQPQHF
TRBV6-5	-	-	14	TRBJ1-1	TGTGCCAGCAGTTACGTCAGTAAGAACACTGAAGCTTTCTTT	CASSYVSKNTEAFF
TRBV27	-	TRBD1	15	TRBJ2-7	TGTGCCAGCAGTCATATCACAGGGGGAAGCTACGAGCAGTACTTC	CASSHITGGSYEQYF
TRBV9	few	TRBD2	15	TRBJ2-1	TGTGCCAGCAGCTCAACTAGCGGGAGCATCCATGAGCAGTTCTTC	CASSSTSGSIHEQFF
TRBV2	many	-	15	TRBJ2-1	TGTGCCAGCAGTGATTCTCGAGCCCGCGTCCATGAGCAGTTCTTC	CASSDSRARVHEQFF
TRBV19	-	TRBD2	15	TRBJ2-7	TGTGCCAGTAGCCAAGCTAGCGGGAGTCCGTACGAGCAGTACTTC	CASSQASGSPYEQYF
TRBV11-2	-	-	15	TRBJ2-7	TGTGCCAGCAGCTTGGGGACACCCGATTACTACGAGCAGTACTTC	CASSLGTPDYYEQYF
TRBV5-4	-	-	11	TRBJ1-1	TGTGCCAGCAGCTCCCCCACTGAAGCTTTCTTT	CASSSPTEAFF
TRBV7-2	-	-	14	TRBJ1-1	TGTGCCAGCAGCATTTTTCAGGCGAACACTGAAGCTTTCTTT	CASSIFQANTEAFF
TRBV7-9	few	-	12	TRBJ1-1	TGTGCCAGCAGCCCGGGCCACACTGAAGCTTTCTTT	CASSPGHTEAFF
TRBV28	many	-	14	TRBJ2-7	TGTGCCAGCAGTTTGCCCCAGGGGCACTACGAGCAGTACTTC	CASSLPQGHYEQYF
TRBV7-2	few	-	16	TRBJ1-3	TGTGCCAGCACCATGCTGGGCAGTAACTCTGGAAACACCATATATTTT	CASTMLGSNSGNTIYF
TRBV7-9	-	-	14	TRBJ1-4	TGTGCCAGCAGCTTAGGATTCGGGGCCGAAAAACTGTTTTTT	CASSLGFGAEKLFF
TRBV7-9	-	-	14	TRBJ2-1	TGTGCCAGCAGCGTAAACAGTGGATCCAATGAGCAGTTCTTC	CASSVNSGSNEQFF
TRBV27	-	-	14	TRBJ1-4	TGTGCCAGCAGTTTAAAGGGGCAAAATGAAAAACTGTTTTTT	CASSLKGQNEKLFF
TRBV27	-	TRBD2	15	TRBJ2-7	TGTGCCAGCAGCGACCGACTAGCGGGAGAGGGCGAGCAGTACTTC	CASSDRLAGEGEQYF
TRBV28	few	-	16	TRBJ2-1	TGTGCCAGCTCCTTTCCAGGGAGTTCATCTGCGAATGAGCAGTTCTTC	CASSFPGSSSANEQFF
TRBV10-2	-	TRBD1	17	TRBJ1-5	TGCGCCAGCAGCCGGGACAGGGTGGGGTTCGGCAATCAGCCCCAGCATTTT	CASSRDRVGFGNQPQHF
TRBV19	many	-	15	TRBJ2-2	TGTGCCAGTGCGTGGGCAGGTCCCAACACCGGGGAGCTGTTTTTT	CASAWAGPNTGELFF
TRBV5-1	many	TRBD1	14	TRBJ2-3	TGCGCCAGCAGCTGGGACAGTAGCACAGATACGCAGTATTTT	CASSWDSSTDTQYF
TRBV28	few	-	15	TRBJ2-5	TGTGCCAGCAGTTTAAGGCTCGGGCATCAAGAGACCCAGTACTTC	CASSLRLGHQETQYF
TRBV28	-	-	15	TRBJ2-7	TGTGCCAGCATTCCGCACAGGACGCAACTCGGCGAGCAGTACTTC	CASIPHRTQLGEQYF
TRBV7-2	few	-	16	TRBJ2-1	TGTGCCAGCAACCTAAGTCCGGTGAGCTCCTACAATGAGCAGTTCTTC	CASNLSPVSSYNEQFF
TRBV6-6	-	-	15	TRBJ1-5	TGTGCCAGCAGTGCTAATCGGGGGAACCATCAGCCCCAGCATTTT	CASSANRGNHQPQHF
TRBV7-8	-	-	16	TRBJ2-2	TGTGCCAGCAACGACAATGTGGTTACGAACACCGGGGAGCTGTTTTTT	CASNDNVVTNTGELFF
TRBV7-6	few	TRBD2	15	TRBJ2-1	TGTGCCAGCAGCAGACTAGCGGGAGACTCCAATGAGCAGTTCTTC	CASSRLAGDSNEQFF
TRBV5-1	few	-	14	TRBJ2-7	TGCGCCAGCAGCTCCCTAAGCGGGTTGTACGAGCAGTACTTC	CASSSLSGLYEQYF
TRBV18	few	-	15	TRBJ1-1	TGTGCCAGCTCACCACCGAGCCCGAGGAACACTGAAGCTTTCTTT	CASSPPSPRNTEAFF
TRBV9	few	TRBD1	16	TRBJ2-1	TGTGCCAGCAGCATAAGTGGGGGACAGGGTTACAATGAGCAGTTCTTC	CASSISGGQGYNEQFF
TRBV28	-	TRBD2	18	TRBJ2-4	TGTGCCAGCAGGAGCCCACAACTAGCGGGGATAGCCAAAAACATTCAGTACTTC	CASRSPQLAGIAKNIQYF
TRBV2	many	-	11	TRBJ2-5	TGTGCCAGCAGTATACACGAGACCCAGTACTTC	CASSIHETQYF
TRBV28	many	TRBD1	16	TRBJ1-2	TGTGCCAGCAGTTTTGCCCGGACAGGGGTAGTCTATGGCTACACCTTC	CASSFARTGVVYGYTF
TRBV7-2	few	-	16	TRBJ2-5	TGTGCCAGCAGCTTAGGGCTCGGGTTTTGGGGAGAGACCCAGTACTTC	CASSLGLGFWGETQYF
TRBV7-2	-	-	14	TRBJ2-3	TGTGCCAGCAGCTCAACTAGGGGTTCAGATACGCAGTATTTT	CASSSTRGSDTQYF
TRBV9	-	-	13	TRBJ2-3	TGTGCCAGCAGCAAGAGCCCCACAGATACGCAGTATTTT	CASSKSPTDTQYF
TRBV4-2	-	TRBD2	17	TRBJ2-2	TGTGCCAGCAGCCAAGGAGGGACGATAGCGGGAGCCGGGGAGCTGTTTTTT	CASSQGGTIAGAGELFF
TRBV5-4	few	-	14	TRBJ2-5	TGTGCCAGCAGCTTGGCCAGAGTAGGGGAGACCCAGTACTTC	CASSLARVGETQYF
TRBV1	-	-	13	TRBJ1-2	TGCACCAGCATCATTGGACGGGTCACAACTACACCCTTC	CTSIIGRVTTTPF
TRBV29-1	few	-	15	TRBJ2-5	TGCAGCGTTGGGGATGGATCACGCGGGTCGTCTGAGCAGTACTTC	CSVGDGSRGSSEQYF